One and the same sample provided the 25 T cell receptor beta chains below, sequenced in a study of T cells after yellow fever vaccination. TCRdb re-analysed the 5' RACE reads in MiXCR, keeping a single row per CDR3 protein. The sample has fewer than 350,000 distinct CDR3 sequences, more than 3% seen once. The material was PBMCs, obtained on the day of the yellow fever booster vaccination. The origin of the receptors is a man younger than 35 who received the YFV17D yellow fever vaccine.

This clonotype turned up a few times. The chain carries TRBV29-1 and TRBJ2-3; tentative D call: TRBD2 (5 bases). The CDR3 is 16 amino acids. The germline CDR1 and CDR2 sequences are SQVTM and ANQGSEA. Trimming took off 5 bases at V and 0 bases at J, with 18 bases between the two ends. CDR3 in amino acids: CSVFSPSRASTDTQYF. The CDR3 coding sequence is TGCAGCGTTTTTTCGCCTAGCCGGGCTAGCACAGATACGCAGTATTTT.

The sample holds a few counts of this clonotype. The genes are TRBV7-9 and TRBJ2-5; TRBD1 matches at 8 bases. Per germline, CDR1 SEHNR and CDR2 FQNEAQ (reference sequence). This CDR3 contains 15 residues. The V segment lost 2 bases and the J segment 5 bases; nucleotides outside the gene matches: 7. Here the CDR3 DNA reads TGTGCCAGCAGCTTAACGGCAGGGGGCGGGGAGACCCAGTACTTC. Its protein is CASSLTAGGGETQYF.

J is TRBJ1-5 and V is TRBV19, with no clear D. Germline CDR1 reads LNHDA; CDR2 reads SQIVND (reference sequence). The CDR3 consists of 14 residues. Trimming removed 6 bases from V and 3 bases from J, with 12 bases in between. CDR3 coding DNA: TGTGCCAGTAGCCAAATAGGGTACAATCAGCCCCAGCATTTT. Encoded protein: CASSQIGYNQPQHF.

This clonotype was observed at least ten times. The V gene is TRBV24-1, the J gene TRBJ2-3, with 7 bases lining up with TRBD1. CDR1 and CDR2 from the germline V gene are KGHDR and SFDVKD. V lost 9 bases, J lost 0 bases, and 5 bases stayed unmatched. The CDR3 totals 14 residues. The CDR3 here is CATGTEHSTDTQYF. CDR3 bases: TGTGCCACCGGGACAGAGCATAGCACAGATACGCAGTATTTT.

This clonotype was picked up a small number of times. The DNA for the CDR3 is TGCAGTGCTAGAGCAGGAGAGCAGTTCTTC. This gives the protein CSARAGEQFF. The V call is TRBV20-1, the J call TRBJ2-1, with unresolved D. CDR1 and CDR2 from the germline V gene are DFQATT and SNEGSKA (reference sequence). The CDR3 consists of 10 residues. The ends were cut back, 1 base at V and 10 bases at J, with 5 bases in the middle.

The rearrangement uses TRBV18 and TRBJ2-5; perhaps TRBD1 as D (6 bases). CDR1 is KGHSH and CDR2 is LQKENI in the germline V gene. V shed 2 bases and J shed 3 bases, with 10 bases lying between them. This CDR3 spans 14 amino acids. The DNA for the CDR3 is TGTGCCAGCTCACCAGTCGCAGGGGAAGAGACCCAGTACTTC. It is translated as CASSPVAGEETQYF. Together with reference TRBV18 and TRBJ2-5, the CDR3 gives the full variable domain: NAGVMQNPRHLVRRRGQEARLRCSPMKGHSHVYWYRQLPEEGLKFMVYLQKENIIDESGMPKERFSAEFPKEGPSILRIQQVVRGDSAAYFCASSPVAGEETQYFGPGTRLLVL.

Concerning this clonotype itself: This may stem from a read error, because a much larger clone lies one nucleotide away. For the CDR3, the DNA is TGCAGTGTCTACGGTTCCTATCAGCCCCAGCATTTT. Protein: CSVYGSYQPQHF. The chain combines TRBV20-1 with TRBJ1-5; D is unresolved. From germline, CDR1 is DFQATT and CDR2 SNEGSKA (reference sequence). V shed 7 bases and J shed 5 bases, with 12 bases lying between them. The CDR3 loop spans 12 amino acids.

This clonotype has at least ten counts. The J gene is TRBJ1-2, the V gene TRBV5-1; 7 nucleotides agree with TRBD1. The J segment lost 1 base and the V segment lost 4 bases, leaving 7 bases of the junction unmatched. Germline CDR1 reads SGHRS; CDR2 reads YFSETQ. This CDR3 region has 15 residues. As DNA, the CDR3 is TGCGCCAGCAGCAGTGGGACAGTACATAACTATGGCTACACCTTC. The encoded protein is CASSSGTVHNYGYTF.

This sequence joins TRBV5-1 and TRBJ1-1; 9 nucleotides agree with TRBD1. The CDR3 spans 15 residues. CDR1 and CDR2 from the germline V gene are SGHRS and YFSETQ. V shed 0 bases and J 6 bases; nucleotides not matched to a gene: 6. CDR3 nucleotides: TGCGCCAGCAGCTTGGGGGGGACAGGGAATCCTGAAGCTTTCTTT. Amino acids: CASSLGGTGNPEAFF.

The V gene is TRBV20-1, the J gene TRBJ2-5, with 9 nucleotides matching TRBD2. Germline-derived CDR1 and CDR2 are DFQATT and SNEGSKA (reference sequence). Trimming at V came to 3 bases and at J to 3 bases, leaving 8 bases not matched to a gene. This CDR3 has 15 residues. CDR3 sequence: CSARDLRGGEETQYF. The DNA of the CDR3 is TGCAGTGCTAGGGATTTGCGGGGGGGGGAAGAGACCCAGTACTTC.

This chain connects TRBV6-6 to TRBJ2-3; no reliable D call. Germline V gene sequence: CDR1 MNHNY, CDR2 SVGAGI (reference sequence). The CDR3 runs 13 residues. Trimming stripped 4 bases from V and 2 bases from J, with 7 bases between. The DNA for the CDR3 is TGTGCCAGCAGTTCTGCTATCACAGATACGCAGTATTTT. This sequence encodes CASSSAITDTQYF.

The gene calls are TRBV7-2 and TRBJ2-5; 9 bases are shared with TRBD2. V was pared by 1 base and J by 5 bases, with 14 bases of the junction left unmatched. Germline CDR1 is SGHTA and CDR2 is FQGNSA. The CDR3 is 18 amino acids. The CDR3 DNA reads as TGTGCCAGCAGCTTAGTGCTAGCGGGGCCGGGAAGGATGGAGACCCAGTACTTC. The encoded protein is CASSLVLAGPGRMETQYF.

This clonotype was seen more than once but under ten times. The chain combines TRBV25-1 with TRBJ2-3; a weak D match, TRBD2 (6 bases). Trimming stripped 7 bases from V and 3 bases from J, with 14 bases between. Per the germline V gene, CDR1 is MGHDK and CDR2 is SYGVNS. The CDR3 is 14 residues long. CDR3 residues: CASTRRGRTDTQYF. Here the CDR3 DNA reads TGTGCCAGCACGAGGAGGGGTAGGACAGATACGCAGTATTTT.

This clonotype was counted ten times or more. The chain employs TRBV2 and TRBJ2-7; D tentatively fits TRBD1 or TRBD2 (5 bases each). Germline assignment: CDR1 SNHLY and CDR2 FYNNEI. The V and J ends lost 7 bases and 5 bases respectively, with 15 bases between them. The CDR3 loop spans 13 amino acids. The CDR3 DNA reads as TGTGCCAGCAAAAAAGGGACCAGCGACGAGCAGTACGTC. The encoded protein is CASKKGTSDEQYV.

Only a few counts were recorded for this clonotype. The rearrangement links TRBV18 to TRBJ1-3; D gene uncertain. Trimming took 6 bases from V and 0 from J, leaving 15 bases between them. This CDR3 is 16 amino acids long. Per germline, CDR1 KGHSH and CDR2 LQKENI. The CDR3 DNA reads TGTGCCAGCTCCAAGGACTCCTCCGTCTCTGGAAACACCATATATTTT. Its translation is CASSKDSSVSGNTIYF.

This clonotype was seen only a few times. The chain carries TRBV20-1 and TRBJ1-5; possible D gene TRBD1, 5 bases. The CDR3 is made up of 14 amino acids. The V end was cut by 6 bases, the J end by 2 bases, with 14 bases between. Germline V gene sequence: CDR1 DFQATT, CDR2 SNEGSKA (reference sequence). In nucleotides, the CDR3 is TGCAGTGCGGCTCGGGGGGGTGGCAATCAGCCCCAGCATTTT. Residues: CSAARGGGNQPQHF.

This clonotype occurred a few times. The genes are TRBV9 and TRBJ1-2, with a possible D match to TRBD1 (5 bases). This CDR3 spans 14 amino acids. Trimming took 4 bases from V and 6 from J, leaving 16 bases between them. Germline V gene sequence: CDR1 SGDLS, CDR2 YYNGEE. CDR3 residues: CASSPPSGPHGYTF. The CDR3 DNA sequence: TGTGCCAGCAGCCCCCCCTCAGGGCCCCATGGCTACACCTTC.

V gene TRBV5-8 combines with J gene TRBJ2-3, with D perhaps matching TRBD1 or TRBD2 (6 bases each). V was trimmed by 1 base and J by 0 bases, leaving 9 bases between them. CDR1 is SGHTS, CDR2 YDEGEE, per germline. The CDR3 covers 15 residues. The CDR3 sequence is CASSLWGASTDTQYF. In DNA form, the CDR3 reads TGTGCCAGCAGCTTGTGGGGGGCTAGCACAGATACGCAGTATTTT.

The chain joins TRBV5-1 to TRBJ2-5; unclear D gene. CDR1 SGHRS and CDR2 YFSETQ come from the germline V gene. V was shortened by 7 bases and J by 1 base, with 8 bases between the two germline ends. The CDR3 contains 12 residues. The CDR3 sequence is CASRERQETQYF. The CDR3 DNA is TGCGCCAGCCGAGAGCGCCAAGAGACCCAGTACTTC.

The chain combines TRBV5-1 with TRBJ2-3; 8 positions agree with TRBD1. Germline V gives CDR1 SGHRS, CDR2 YFSETQ. This CDR3 has 18 amino acids. The trim removed 4 bases at V and 1 base at J, leaving 14 bases unmatched. CDR3 nucleotide sequence: TGCGCCAGCAGCCCCCGGGGACAGGCCTTCAGGGGCACAGATACGCAGTATTTT. This codes for CASSPRGQAFRGTDTQYF.

This clonotype was found a few times. The genes are TRBV7-2 and TRBJ2-7; 12 bases are shared with TRBD1. Germline V gives CDR1 SGHTA, CDR2 FQGNSA. The CDR3 length is 15 residues. The trim removed 5 bases at V and 6 bases at J, leaving 8 bases unmatched. The CDR3 nucleotides read TGTGCCAGCAGCCCGCCCGGGACAGGGGGCAGCGAGCAGTACTTC. Protein: CASSPPGTGGSEQYF.

This clonotype was detected a few times. The chain carries TRBV5-1 and TRBJ1-1; TRBD1 matches at 8 bases. The CDR3 length is 14 residues. Germline CDR1 reads SGHRS; CDR2 reads YFSETQ. Trimming removed 2 bases from V and 5 bases from J; junction bases left unmatched: 5. This chain's CDR3 is CASSLEQGGTEAFF. DNA for the CDR3: TGCGCCAGCAGCTTAGAACAGGGGGGAACTGAAGCTTTCTTT.

The chain employs TRBV5-1 and TRBJ2-3; TRBD2 is a possible D gene (5 bases). In germline, CDR1 is SGHRS, CDR2 YFSETQ. V lost 3 bases and J lost 2, with 10 bases in between. There are 14 residues in the CDR3. CDR3 sequence reads: CASSSGSATDTQYF. CDR3 nucleotide sequence: TGCGCCAGCAGCTCGGGGTCTGCCACAGATACGCAGTATTTT.

This clonotype was detected ten times or more. The chain recombines TRBV12-3 or TRBV12-4 with TRBJ2-4; no definite D call. V shed 3 bases and J shed 10 bases, with 16 bases lying between them. The CDR3 loop spans 14 amino acids. The CDR3 reads CASSLLNQKGIQYF. The CDR3 DNA reads as TGTGCCAGCAGTTTGTTGAACCAAAAAGGAATTCAGTACTTC.

This clonotype was found many times. The rearrangement uses TRBV6-5 and TRBJ1-2; D unclear. CDR1 and CDR2 (germline): MNHEY, SVGAGI. The CDR3 is made up of 15 amino acids. Trimming removed 0 bases from V and 4 bases from J, with 12 bases in between. CDR3 protein: CASSYSDGAPYGYTF. As DNA, the CDR3 is TGTGCCAGCAGTTACTCCGACGGAGCCCCCTATGGCTACACCTTC.